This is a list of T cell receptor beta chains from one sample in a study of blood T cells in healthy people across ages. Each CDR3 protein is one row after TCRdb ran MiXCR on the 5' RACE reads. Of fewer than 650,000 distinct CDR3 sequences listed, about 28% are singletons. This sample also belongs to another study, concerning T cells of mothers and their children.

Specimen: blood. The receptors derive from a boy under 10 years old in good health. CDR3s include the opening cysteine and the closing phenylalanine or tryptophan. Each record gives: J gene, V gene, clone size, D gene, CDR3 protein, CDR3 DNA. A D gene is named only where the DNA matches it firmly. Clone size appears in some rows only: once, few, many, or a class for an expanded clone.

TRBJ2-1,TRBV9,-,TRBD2,CASSGLAGVLFF,TGTGCCAGCAGCGGGTTAGCGGGAGTGCTGTTCTTC
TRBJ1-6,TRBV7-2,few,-,CASSLARGAFHF,TGTGCCAGCAGCTTAGCACGGGGGGCTTTCCACTTT
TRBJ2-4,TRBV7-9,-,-,CASSHFTDGAKNIQYF,TGTGCCAGCAGCCACTTTACTGACGGGGCCAAAAACATTCAGTACTTC
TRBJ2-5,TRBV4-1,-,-,CASSQERAMTETQYF,TGCGCCAGCAGCCAAGAGCGAGCAATGACAGAGACCCAGTACTTC
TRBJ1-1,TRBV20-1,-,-,CSARDPPDRMGAFF,TGCAGTGCTAGAGATCCACCTGACAGGATGGGTGCTTTCTTT
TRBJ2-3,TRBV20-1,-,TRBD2,CSMTSGRVDTQYF,TGCAGCATGACTAGCGGGCGGGTCGATACGCAGTATTTT
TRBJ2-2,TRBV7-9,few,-,CASSLVLGADTGELFF,TGTGCCAGCAGCTTAGTCTTGGGGGCGGACACCGGGGAGCTGTTTTTT
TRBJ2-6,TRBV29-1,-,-,CSVRGAGANVLTF,TGCAGCGTGAGGGGGGCTGGGGCCAACGTCCTGACTTTC
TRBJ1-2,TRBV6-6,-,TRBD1,CASSGQDGGYTF,TGTGCCAGCAGTGGACAGGACGGTGGCTACACCTTC
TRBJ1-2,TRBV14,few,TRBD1,CASSLVPGQPYSYTF,TGTGCCAGCAGCCTCGTTCCGGGACAGCCATATAGCTACACCTTC
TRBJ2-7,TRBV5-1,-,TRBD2,CASPGGAGGLYEQYF,TGCGCCAGCCCCGGGGGAGCGGGGGGTCTCTACGAGCAGTACTTC
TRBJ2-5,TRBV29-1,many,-,CSVDPALAKTQYF,TGCAGCGTTGACCCGGCGCTAGCGAAGACCCAGTACTTC
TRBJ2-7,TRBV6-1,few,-,CASSHPPLRQTLTYEQYF,TGTGCCAGCAGCCATCCACCTCTTCGACAGACTCTAACCTACGAGCAGTACTTC
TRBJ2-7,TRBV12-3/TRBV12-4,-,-,CASSFCGGCEQYF,TGTGCCAGCAGTTTTTGTGGGGGCTGCGAGCAGTACTTC
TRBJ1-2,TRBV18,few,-,CASSPKAPGYTF,TGTGCCAGCTCACCTAAGGCACCAGGCTACACCTTC
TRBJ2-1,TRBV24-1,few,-,CATLQYNEQFF,TGTGCCACGCTACAATACAATGAGCAGTTCTTC
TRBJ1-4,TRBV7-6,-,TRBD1,CASSLRDRGNELFF,TGTGCCAGCAGCTTACGGGACAGGGGGAATGAACTGTTTTTT
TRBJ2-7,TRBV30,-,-,CALDRDSPSYEQYF,TGTGCCCTCGACCGGGACTCACCCTCCTACGAGCAGTACTTC
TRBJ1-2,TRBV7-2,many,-,CASSPPASWTRVGYTF,TGTGCCAGCAGCCCACCAGCTTCATGGACAAGAGTTGGCTACACCTTC
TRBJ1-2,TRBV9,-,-,CASSANRADANYGYTF,TGTGCCAGCAGCGCTAACAGGGCCGACGCTAACTATGGCTACACCTTC
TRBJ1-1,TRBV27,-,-,CASSPLPGPLNTEAFF,TGTGCCAGTAGTCCTCTTCCGGGACCGCTGAACACTGAAGCTTTCTTT
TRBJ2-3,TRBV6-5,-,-,CASRPAGPGTQYF,TGTGCCAGCAGGCCCGCGGGGCCAGGTACGCAGTATTTT
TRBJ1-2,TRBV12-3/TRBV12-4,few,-,CASSLDRPHGYTF,TGTGCCAGCAGTTTAGACAGACCCCATGGCTACACCTTC
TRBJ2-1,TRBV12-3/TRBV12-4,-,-,CASTLGEGALEQFF,TGTGCCAGCACCCTCGGGGAGGGGGCGCTTGAGCAGTTCTTC
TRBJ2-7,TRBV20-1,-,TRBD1,CSAGGQGVYEQYF,TGCAGTGCTGGGGGACAGGGGGTTTACGAGCAGTACTTC
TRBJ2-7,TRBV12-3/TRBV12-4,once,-,CASSPSAPEIEQYF,TGTGCCAGCAGCCCATCCGCCCCCGAGATAGAGCAGTACTTC
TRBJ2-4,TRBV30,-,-,CAGSLAIAKNIQYF,TGTGCCGGGTCTTTAGCGATAGCCAAAAACATTCAGTACTTC
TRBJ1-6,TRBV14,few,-,CASSQRAGTPLHF,TGTGCCAGCAGCCAGAGGGCGGGAACACCCCTCCACTTT